A single sample gave rise to the 10 T cell receptor beta chains below, sequenced in a study of cytomegalovirus exposure and HLA in healthy donors. Primers for the PCR totalled 60 Vbeta and 13 Jbeta. The table came from immunoSEQ multiplex PCR; TCRdb's copy has only in-frame clones and leaves some out. The table includes a few hundred thousand clones, roughly 75% detected once. Sequencing was carried out using PBMCs. The receptors were sampled from a woman aged 30 to 39 in good health and CMV-seronegative.

The rearrangement joins TRBV9 to TRBJ2-1; D may be TRBD1 (6 bases). Between the trimmed V and J ends, which lost 0 bases and 5 bases, there was a span of 15 bases. This CDR3 comprises 16 residues. The germline V gene encodes CDR1 SGDLS and CDR2 YYNGEE. CDR3 protein: CASSVGSQGINNEQFF. CDR3 sequence (DNA): TGTGCCAGCAGCGTAGGCTCCCAGGGGATCAACAATGAGCAGTTCTTC.

J is TRBJ2-7 and V is TRBV11-2; no definite D call. This CDR3 comprises 15 residues. With 1 base removed from V and 2 bases from J, the gap between germline ends came to 12 bases. The germline gives CDR1 SGHAT, CDR2 FQNNGV. The CDR3 loop is CASSLGVGLAYEQYF. The CDR3 DNA is TGTGCCAGCAGCTTAGGTGTGGGCCTTGCCTACGAGCAGTACTTC.

The gene calls are TRBV5-6 and TRBJ2-1; 9 nucleotides agree with TRBD1. CDR1 is SGHDT, CDR2 YYEEEE, per germline. Losses at the gene ends were 0 bases for V and 7 bases for J; bases not matched to a gene: 8. The CDR3 spans 16 residues. The CDR3 sequence is CASSLVGQGSGNEQFF. Written as DNA, the CDR3 is TGTGCCAGCAGCTTGGTTGGACAGGGGTCAGGTAATGAGCAGTTCTTC.

In this sample, this clone turned up a few times. CDR3 protein: CASSLGRLRDNKGTEAFF. CDR3 sequence (DNA): TGTGCCAGCAGCTTAGGACGTCTCCGGGACAATAAAGGCACTGAAGCTTTCTTT. This chain joins TRBV7-3 and TRBJ1-1, with D possibly TRBD1 on 6 matching bases. CDR1 SGHTA and CDR2 FQGTGA come from the germline V gene. V lost 2 bases and J lost 4, with 23 bases in between. This CDR3 has 18 amino acids. Based on the CDR3 plus reference TRBV7-3 and TRBJ1-1, the full variable domain is GAGVSQTPSNKVTEKGKYVELRCDPISGHTALYWYRQSLGQGPEFLIYFQGTGAADDSGLPNDRFFAVRPEGSVSTLKIQRTERGDSAVYLCASSLGRLRDNKGTEAFFGQGTRLTVV.

Here the CDR3 reads CAWSAGGGGGYTF. As DNA, the CDR3 is TGTGCCTGGAGTGCAGGGGGCGGGGGTGGCTACACCTTC. The chain employs TRBV30 and TRBJ1-2; 8 nucleotides match TRBD1. CDR1 GTSNPN and CDR2 SVGIG come from the germline V gene (reference sequence). Trimming took 1 base from V and 7 from J; bases not matched to a gene: 5. This CDR3 has 13 amino acids.

V and J are TRBV6-5 and TRBJ1-2, with TRBD1 as a possible D gene (5 bases). V gave up 5 bases and J gave up 4 bases, with 8 bases separating them. This CDR3 comprises 12 residues. From germline, CDR1 is MNHEY and CDR2 SVGAGI. DNA for the CDR3: TGTGCCAGCAGTGTGGACACCTATGGCTACACCTTC. Translating gives CASSVDTYGYTF.

The V gene is TRBV6-1, the J gene TRBJ2-3; 12 nucleotides line up with TRBD2. CDR1 and CDR2 (germline): MNHNS, SASEGT. The CDR3 runs to 15 residues. J gave up 7 bases and V 4 bases, and 6 bases lay outside the gene matches. CDR3 nucleotide sequence: TGTGCCAGCAGTGTGACTAGCGGGAGAGTATATACGCAGTATTTT. Its translation: CASSVTSGRVYTQYF.

This chain connects TRBV7-3 to TRBJ2-1, with 11 bases aligning to TRBD2. This CDR3 has 17 residues. Germline V CDR1 and CDR2: SGHTA, FQGTGA. Trimming cost V 2 bases and J 1 base; bases outside gene matches: 4. The CDR3 nucleotides are TGTGCCAGCAGCTTAGCTAGCGGGAGGAATTCCTACAATGAGCAGTTCTTC. Protein sequence: CASSLASGRNSYNEQFF. The whole variable domain, remainder taken from reference TRBV7-3 and TRBJ2-1, is GAGVSQTPSNKVTEKGKYVELRCDPISGHTALYWYRQSLGQGPEFLIYFQGTGAADDSGLPNDRFFAVRPEGSVSTLKIQRTERGDSAVYLCASSLASGRNSYNEQFFGPGTRLTVL.

DNA of the CDR3: TGTGCCAGCAGCTTGCGCGGTACTACCACCGGGGAGCTGTTTTTT. Translating it yields CASSLRGTTTGELFF. The V gene is TRBV5-4, the J gene TRBJ2-2; the D is unclear. Trimming removed 1 base at V and 4 bases at J, with 11 bases between. CDR3 length: 15 amino acids. CDR1 is SGHNT and CDR2 is YYREEE in the germline V gene (reference sequence).

Only a few counts were recorded for this clone. The chain uses TRBV15 and TRBJ2-1; TRBD1 is a possible D gene (6 bases). Deletions cut 3 bases from V and 2 bases from J, with 11 bases between. Germline CDR1 is LNHNV and CDR2 is YYDKDF (reference sequence). The CDR3 contains 15 residues. The CDR3 DNA reads TGTGCCACCAGCAGGGAACAGGGTACCTACAATGAGCAGTTCTTC. Protein: CATSREQGTYNEQFF.